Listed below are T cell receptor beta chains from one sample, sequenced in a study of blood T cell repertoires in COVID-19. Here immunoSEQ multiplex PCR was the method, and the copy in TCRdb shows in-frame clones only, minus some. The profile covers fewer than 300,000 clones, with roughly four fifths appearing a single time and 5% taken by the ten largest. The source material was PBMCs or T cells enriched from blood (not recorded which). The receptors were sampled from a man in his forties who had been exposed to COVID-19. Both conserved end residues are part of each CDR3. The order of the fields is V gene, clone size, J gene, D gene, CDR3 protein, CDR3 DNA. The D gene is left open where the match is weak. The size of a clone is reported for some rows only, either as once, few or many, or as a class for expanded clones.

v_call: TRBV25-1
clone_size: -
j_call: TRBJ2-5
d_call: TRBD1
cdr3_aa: CASVRTGVEETQYF
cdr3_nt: TGTGCCAGCGTACGGACAGGAGTTGAAGAGACCCAGTACTTC

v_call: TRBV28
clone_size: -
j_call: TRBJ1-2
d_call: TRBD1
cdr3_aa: CASSLFTGAGSRYTF
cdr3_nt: TGTGCCAGCAGTTTATTCACAGGGGCCGGGTCCCGCTACACCTTC

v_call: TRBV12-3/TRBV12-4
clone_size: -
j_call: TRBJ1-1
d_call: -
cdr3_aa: CASQARVNTEAFF
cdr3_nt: TGTGCCAGCCAAGCTCGGGTTAACACTGAAGCTTTCTTT

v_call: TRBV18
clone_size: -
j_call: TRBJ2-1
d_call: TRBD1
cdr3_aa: CASSPVGTGGNEQFF
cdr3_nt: TGTGCCAGCTCACCAGTGGGGACAGGGGGCAATGAGCAGTTCTTC

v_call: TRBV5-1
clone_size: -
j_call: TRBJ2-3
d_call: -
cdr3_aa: CASTMVAGTDTQYF
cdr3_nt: TGCGCCAGCACTATGGTAGCGGGCACAGATACGCAGTATTTT

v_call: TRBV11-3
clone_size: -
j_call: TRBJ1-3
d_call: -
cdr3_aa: CASSPSSSGNTIYF
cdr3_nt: TGTGCCAGCAGCCCCTCGTCGTCCGGAAACACCATATATTTT

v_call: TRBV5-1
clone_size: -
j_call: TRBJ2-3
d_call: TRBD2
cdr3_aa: CASSRTSGRGDTQYF
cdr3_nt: TGCGCCAGCAGCCGGACTAGCGGGAGAGGAGATACGCAGTATTTT

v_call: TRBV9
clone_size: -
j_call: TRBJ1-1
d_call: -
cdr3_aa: CASSVVADMNTEAFF
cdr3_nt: TGTGCCAGCAGCGTAGTGGCAGATATGAACACTGAAGCTTTCTTT

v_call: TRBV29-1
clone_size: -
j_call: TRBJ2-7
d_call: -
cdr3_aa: CSVDVGGGSHLSYEQYF
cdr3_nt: TGCAGCGTTGATGTGGGAGGGGGGAGCCATTTATCCTACGAGCAGTACTTC

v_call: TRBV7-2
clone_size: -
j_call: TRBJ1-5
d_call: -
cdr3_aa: CASSLGSGTRSNQPQHF
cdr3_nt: TGTGCCAGCAGCTTAGGGTCCGGGACACGTAGCAATCAGCCCCAGCATTTT

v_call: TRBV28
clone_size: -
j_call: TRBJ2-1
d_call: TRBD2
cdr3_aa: CASSPNSGVADEQFF
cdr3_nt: TGTGCCAGCAGTCCTAATAGCGGGGTGGCCGATGAGCAGTTCTTC

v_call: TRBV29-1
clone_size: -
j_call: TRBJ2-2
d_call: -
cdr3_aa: CSVEGQRNTGELFF
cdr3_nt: TGCAGCGTTGAAGGACAGAGAAACACCGGGGAGCTGTTTTTT

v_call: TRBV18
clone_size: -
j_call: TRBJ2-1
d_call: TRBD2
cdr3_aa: CASSPRSGRARPLGEQFF
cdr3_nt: TGTGCCAGCTCACCACGTAGCGGGAGGGCCAGACCATTGGGTGAGCAGTTCTTC

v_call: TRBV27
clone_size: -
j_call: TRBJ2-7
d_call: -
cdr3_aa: CASSLRRDAYEQYF
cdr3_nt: TGTGCCAGCAGTCTACGCCGGGATGCCTACGAGCAGTACTTC

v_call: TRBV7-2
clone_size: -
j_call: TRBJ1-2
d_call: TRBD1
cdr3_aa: CASSMDRNGYTF
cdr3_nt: TGTGCCAGCAGCATGGACAGGAATGGCTACACCTTC

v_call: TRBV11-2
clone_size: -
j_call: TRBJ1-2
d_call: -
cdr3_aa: CASSSQGFDYGYTF
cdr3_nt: TGTGCCAGCAGCTCCCAGGGTTTTGACTATGGCTACACCTTC

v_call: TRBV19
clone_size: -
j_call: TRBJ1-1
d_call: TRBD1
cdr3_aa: CASSPPGQGVTVAFF
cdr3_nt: TGTGCCAGTAGCCCACCTGGACAGGGGGTAACTGTAGCTTTCTTT

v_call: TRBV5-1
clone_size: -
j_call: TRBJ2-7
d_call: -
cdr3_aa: CASSFGQGVYEQYF
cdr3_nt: TGCGCCAGCAGCTTCGGCCAGGGTGTTTACGAGCAGTACTTC

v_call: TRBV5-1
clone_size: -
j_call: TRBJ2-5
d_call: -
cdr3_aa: CASSLGQPPETQYF
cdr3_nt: TGCGCCAGCAGCTTGGGACAGCCCCCCGAGACCCAGTACTTC

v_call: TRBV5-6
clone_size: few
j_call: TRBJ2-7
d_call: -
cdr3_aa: CASTRRGDKGEQYF
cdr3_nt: TGTGCCAGCACCCGACGGGGAGACAAGGGCGAGCAGTACTTC

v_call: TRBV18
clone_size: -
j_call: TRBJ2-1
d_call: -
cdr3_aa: CASSPGGFDEQFF
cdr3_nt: TGTGCCAGCTCACCTGGCGGGTTTGATGAGCAGTTCTTC

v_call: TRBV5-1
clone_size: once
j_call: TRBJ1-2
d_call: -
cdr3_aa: CASSLGDSLEGYTF
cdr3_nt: TGCGCCAGCAGCTTGGGTGACAGCCTGGAGGGCTACACCTTC

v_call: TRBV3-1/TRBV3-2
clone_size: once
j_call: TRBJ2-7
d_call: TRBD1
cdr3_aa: CASRGTGNYEQYF
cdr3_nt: TGTGCCAGCAGGGGGACAGGGAACTACGAGCAGTACTTC

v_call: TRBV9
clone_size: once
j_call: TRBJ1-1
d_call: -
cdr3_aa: CASSGVDVLF
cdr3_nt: TGTGCCAGCAGCGGAGTAGATGTACTCTTT

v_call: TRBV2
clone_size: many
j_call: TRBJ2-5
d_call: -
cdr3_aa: CASSAWLGEGEETQYF
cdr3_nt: TGTGCCAGCAGCGCGTGGTTGGGGGAGGGGGAAGAGACCCAGTACTTC

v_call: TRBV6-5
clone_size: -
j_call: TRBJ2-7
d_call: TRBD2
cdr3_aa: CASSYLAGEYEQYF
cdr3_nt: TGTGCCAGCAGTTACTTAGCGGGAGAATACGAGCAGTACTTC

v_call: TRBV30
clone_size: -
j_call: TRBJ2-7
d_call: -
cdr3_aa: CAWSDLVIPYEQYF
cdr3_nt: TGTGCCTGGAGTGATCTAGTGATCCCCTACGAGCAGTACTTC

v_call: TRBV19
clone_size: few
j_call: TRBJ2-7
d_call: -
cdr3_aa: CASGTYEQYF
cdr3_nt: TGTGCCAGTGGGACTTACGAGCAGTACTTC

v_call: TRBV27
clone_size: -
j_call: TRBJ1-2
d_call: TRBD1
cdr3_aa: CASSDRVNYGYTF
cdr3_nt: TGTGCCAGCAGCGACAGGGTGAACTATGGCTACACCTTC

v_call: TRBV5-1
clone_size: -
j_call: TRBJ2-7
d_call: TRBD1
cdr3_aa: CASSLPGQGSVEQYF
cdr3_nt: TGCGCCAGCAGCCTCCCCGGACAGGGCTCCGTCGAGCAGTACTTC

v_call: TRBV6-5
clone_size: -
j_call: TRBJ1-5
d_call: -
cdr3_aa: CASSYFESNQPQHF
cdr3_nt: TGTGCCAGCAGTTACTTTGAGAGCAATCAGCCCCAGCATTTT

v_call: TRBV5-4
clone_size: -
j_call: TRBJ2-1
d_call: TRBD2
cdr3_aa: CASSPRLAGNEQFF
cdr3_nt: TGTGCCAGCAGCCCCCGACTAGCGGGCAATGAGCAGTTCTTC

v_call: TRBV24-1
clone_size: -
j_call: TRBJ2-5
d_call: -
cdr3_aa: CATSDAGEVTQYF
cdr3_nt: TGTGCCACCAGTGATGCCGGTGAAGTGACCCAGTACTTC

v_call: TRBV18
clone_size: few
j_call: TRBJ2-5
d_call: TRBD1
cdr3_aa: CASSLTGGQETQYF
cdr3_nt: TGTGCCAGCTCCCTCACAGGGGGCCAAGAGACCCAGTACTTC

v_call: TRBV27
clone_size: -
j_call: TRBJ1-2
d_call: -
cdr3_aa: CASSRSQGIYGYTF
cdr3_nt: TGTGCCAGCAGCCGTTCACAGGGAATCTATGGCTACACCTTC

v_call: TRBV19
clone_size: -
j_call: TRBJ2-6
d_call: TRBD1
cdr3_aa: CASSIVVGGQGWSYSGANVLTF
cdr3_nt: TGTGCCAGTAGTATAGTAGTAGGTGGACAGGGGTGGAGTTACTCTGGGGCCAACGTCCTGACTTTC

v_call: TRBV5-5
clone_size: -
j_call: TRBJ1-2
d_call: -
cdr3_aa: CASSLIGQPNYGYTF
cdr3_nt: TGTGCCAGCAGCTTGATTGGACAACCTAACTATGGCTACACCTTC

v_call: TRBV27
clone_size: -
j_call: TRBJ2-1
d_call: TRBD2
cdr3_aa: CASSLSSGVMPRYNEQFF
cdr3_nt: TGTGCCAGCAGCCTATCTAGCGGCGTGATGCCAAGATACAATGAGCAGTTCTTC

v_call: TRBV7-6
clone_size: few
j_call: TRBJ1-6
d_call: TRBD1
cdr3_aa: CASSLGTGVISPLHF
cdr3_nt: TGTGCCAGCAGCCTTGGGACAGGGGTAATTTCACCCCTCCACTTT

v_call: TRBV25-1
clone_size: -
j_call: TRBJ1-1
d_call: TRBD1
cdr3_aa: CATTGETLNTEAFF
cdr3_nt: TGTGCCACAACAGGGGAGACGTTGAACACTGAAGCTTTCTTT